This is a list of T cell receptor beta chains from one sample in a study of T cell repertoires in cytomegalovirus infection. MiXCR was run by TCRdb on the reads, yielding one entry per CDR3 protein. The repertoire has some 350,000 distinct CDR3 sequences, about a third of them found once; the top ten carry roughly 14%. These receptors' antigens are unknown. The sample consisted of cultured PBMCs, taken from culture after CMV antigen stimulation. These receptors originate from a human donor in good health (CMV status not recorded). Some clones in this sample may be carry-over from other donors' samples. Each CDR3 is given with its conserved first and last residue.

V gene,J gene,CDR3 protein
TRBV12-3/TRBV12-4,TRBJ2-1,CASSSDRQEQFF
TRBV9,TRBJ2-5,CASSPRGAFGETQYF
TRBV6-6,TRBJ1-1,CASSYSGGGGPVNTEAFF
TRBV11-2,TRBJ1-4,CASSRGGSGEKLFF
TRBV19,TRBJ2-5,CASSILRGRSKETQYF
TRBV4-3,TRBJ1-1,CASSQGLMRSNTEAFF
TRBV7-8,TRBJ1-2,CASSLVADRAHGYTF
TRBV19,TRBJ1-1,CASLRGASTEAFF
TRBV4-3,TRBJ2-5,CASSQDGGGKQTQYF
TRBV7-2,TRBJ1-2,CASSPGRTIGYGYTF
TRBV12-5,TRBJ2-3,CASGLPHSTDTQYF
TRBV7-2,TRBJ2-5,CASSLVGQGFGGRETQYF
TRBV4-3,TRBJ1-2,CASSQDRGTYGYTF
TRBV5-4,TRBJ1-4,CASSSNGGTANEKLFF
TRBV7-9,TRBJ2-3,CASSPTGTPTDTQYF
TRBV11-2,TRBJ2-3,CASSPQLADTQYF
TRBV11-2,TRBJ1-2,CASSLQDSLFGYTF
TRBV19,TRBJ2-1,CASSSMGNTYNEQFF
TRBV28,TRBJ2-2,CASTSSRTGELFF
TRBV7-2,TRBJ2-1,CASGGTSYNEQFF
TRBV28,TRBJ2-2,CASTVAGVGGELFF
TRBV2,TRBJ2-3,CASSAMRGRPDTQYF
TRBV7-9,TRBJ2-3,CASSYGDRARAGTDTQYF
TRBV7-2,TRBJ2-7,CASSAAGTSGMDEQYF
TRBV7-2,TRBJ2-5,CASTLAHGETQYF
TRBV20-1,TRBJ2-3,CSATIPGHTDTQYF
TRBV20-1,TRBJ1-1,CSARDRTDTEAFF
TRBV19,TRBJ2-1,CASSLRGVAASGRGYNEQFF
TRBV11-2,TRBJ2-1,CASSLVKGMGNEQFF
TRBV12-3/TRBV12-4,TRBJ2-2,CASSPQGRGTGELFF
TRBV4-3,TRBJ2-6,CASSQADSGANVLTF